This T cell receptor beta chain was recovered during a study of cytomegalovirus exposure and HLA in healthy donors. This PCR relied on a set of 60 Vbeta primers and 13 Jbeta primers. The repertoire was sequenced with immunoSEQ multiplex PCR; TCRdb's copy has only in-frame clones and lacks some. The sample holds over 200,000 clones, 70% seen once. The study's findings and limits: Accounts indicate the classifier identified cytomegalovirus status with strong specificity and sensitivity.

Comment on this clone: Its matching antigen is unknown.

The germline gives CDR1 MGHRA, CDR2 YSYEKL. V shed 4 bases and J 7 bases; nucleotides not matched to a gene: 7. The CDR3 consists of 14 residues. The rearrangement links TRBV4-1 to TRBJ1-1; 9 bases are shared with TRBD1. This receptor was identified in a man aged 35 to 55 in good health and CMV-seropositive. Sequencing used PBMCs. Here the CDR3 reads CASSRQGVEGEAFF. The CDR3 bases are TGCGCCAGCAGCCGACAGGGGGTGGAGGGTGAAGCTTTCTTT.